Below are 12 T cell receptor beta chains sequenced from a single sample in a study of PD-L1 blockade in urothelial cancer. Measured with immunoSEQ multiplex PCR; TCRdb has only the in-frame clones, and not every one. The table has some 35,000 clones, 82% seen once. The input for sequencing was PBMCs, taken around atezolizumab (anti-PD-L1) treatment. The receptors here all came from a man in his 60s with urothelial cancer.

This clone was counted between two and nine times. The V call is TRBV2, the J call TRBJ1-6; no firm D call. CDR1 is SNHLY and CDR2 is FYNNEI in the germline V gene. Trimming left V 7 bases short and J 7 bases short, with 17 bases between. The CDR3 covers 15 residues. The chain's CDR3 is CASKRGLAVNSPLHF. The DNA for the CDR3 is TGTGCCAGCAAGCGAGGGTTAGCGGTGAATTCACCCCTCCACTTT.

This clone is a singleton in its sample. The CDR3 DNA reads as TGTGCCAGCAGCCAAGAGTTCCGCGAAACTAACTATGGCTACACCTTC. Protein product: CASSQEFRETNYGYTF. V is TRBV14 and J is TRBJ1-2; D gene unclear. The CDR3 is made up of 16 amino acids. Trimming stripped 0 bases from V and 0 bases from J, with 11 bases between. CDR1 is SGHDN, CDR2 FVKESK, per germline.

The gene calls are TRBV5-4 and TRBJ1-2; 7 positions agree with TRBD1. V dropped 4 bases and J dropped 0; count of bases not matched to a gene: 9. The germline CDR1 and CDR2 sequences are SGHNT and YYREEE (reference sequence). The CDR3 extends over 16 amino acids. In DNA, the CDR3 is TGTGCCAGCAGCCGAGACGGACAGGCCCCTAACTATGGCTACACCTTC. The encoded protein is CASSRDGQAPNYGYTF.

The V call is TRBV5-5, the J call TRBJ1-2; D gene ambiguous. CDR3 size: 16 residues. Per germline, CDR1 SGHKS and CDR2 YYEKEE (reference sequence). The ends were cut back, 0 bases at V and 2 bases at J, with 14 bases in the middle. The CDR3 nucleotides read TGTGCCAGCAGCTTGGCCCCACTCGCTCCAAACTATGGCTACACCTTC. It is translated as CASSLAPLAPNYGYTF.

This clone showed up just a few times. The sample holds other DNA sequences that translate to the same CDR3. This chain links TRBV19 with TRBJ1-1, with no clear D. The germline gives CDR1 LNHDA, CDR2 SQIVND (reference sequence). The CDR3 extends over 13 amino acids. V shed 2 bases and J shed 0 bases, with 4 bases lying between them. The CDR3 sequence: CASSISVNTEAFF. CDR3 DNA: TGTGCCAGTAGTATATCAGTGAACACTGAAGCTTTCTTT.

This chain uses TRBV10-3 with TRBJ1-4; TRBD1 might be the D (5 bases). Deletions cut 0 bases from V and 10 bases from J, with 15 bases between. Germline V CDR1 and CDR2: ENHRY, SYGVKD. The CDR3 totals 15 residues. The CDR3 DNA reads TGTGCCATCAGTGAGTCTCCGGGAGCGGGGGGAAAACTGTTTTTT. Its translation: CAISESPGAGGKLFF.

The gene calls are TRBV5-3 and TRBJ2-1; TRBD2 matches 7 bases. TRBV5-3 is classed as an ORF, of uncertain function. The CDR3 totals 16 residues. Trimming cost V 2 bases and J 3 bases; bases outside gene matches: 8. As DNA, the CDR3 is TGTGCCAGAAGCTTCGTTCTCGGGGGGTACTACAATGAGCAGTTCTTC. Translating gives CARSFVLGGYYNEQFF.

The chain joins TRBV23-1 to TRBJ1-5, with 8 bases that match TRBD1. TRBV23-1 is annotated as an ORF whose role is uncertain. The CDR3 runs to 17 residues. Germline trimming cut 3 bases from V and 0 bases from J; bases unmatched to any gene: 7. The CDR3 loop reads CASSQQTGDYSNQPQHF. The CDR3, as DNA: TGCGCCAGCAGTCAGCAGACAGGGGATTATAGCAATCAGCCCCAGCATTTT.

The CDR3 here is CASSRGLNNEQFF. DNA of the CDR3: TGTGCCAGCAGTAGGGGATTGAACAATGAGCAGTTCTTC. The genes are TRBV2 and TRBJ2-1; tentative D call: TRBD1 (5 bases). CDR1 is SNHLY and CDR2 is FYNNEI in the germline V gene. The CDR3 has 13 amino acids. The V end lost 5 bases, the J end lost 5 bases, and 10 bases lay between the germline ends.

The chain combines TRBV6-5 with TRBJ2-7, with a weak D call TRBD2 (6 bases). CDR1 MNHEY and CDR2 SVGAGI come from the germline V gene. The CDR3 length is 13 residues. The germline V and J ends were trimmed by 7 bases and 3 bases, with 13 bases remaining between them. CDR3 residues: CASKTRGDYEQYF. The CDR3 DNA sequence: TGTGCCAGCAAGACGCGGGGCGACTACGAGCAGTACTTC.

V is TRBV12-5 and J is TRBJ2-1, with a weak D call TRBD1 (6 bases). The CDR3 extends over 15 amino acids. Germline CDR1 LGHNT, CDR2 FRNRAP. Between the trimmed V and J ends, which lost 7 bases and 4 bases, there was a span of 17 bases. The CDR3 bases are TGTGCTAGTGCCCCGGACAGTCAGCCTTACAATGAGCAGTTCTTC. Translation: CASAPDSQPYNEQFF.

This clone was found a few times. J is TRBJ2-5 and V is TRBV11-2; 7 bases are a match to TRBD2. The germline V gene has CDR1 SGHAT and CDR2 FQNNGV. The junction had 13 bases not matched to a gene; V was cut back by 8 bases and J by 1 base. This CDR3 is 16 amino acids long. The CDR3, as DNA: TGTGCCAGCGGGATAACTAGCGCCATCGTCCAAGAGACCCAGTACTTC. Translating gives CASGITSAIVQETQYF.